Listed below are T cell receptor beta chains from one sample, sequenced in a study of blood T cell repertoires in COVID-19. This table comes from immunoSEQ multiplex PCR, and its TCRdb copy is limited to in-frame clones, with some not included. Of around 72,000 clones listed, around 88% are singletons. Sequencing used peripheral blood. These receptors were obtained from an older woman with acute or convalescent COVID-19. CDR3s include the opening cysteine and the closing phenylalanine or tryptophan. The order of the fields is clone size, D gene, J gene, V gene, CDR3 protein, CDR3 DNA. The D gene is left open where the match is weak. Size is stated for part of the rows, as once, few or many counts, or as a class when the clone is expanded.

>NA|NA|TRBJ2-1|TRBV9
CASSVDNYNEQFF
TGTGCCAGCAGCGTCGACAACTACAATGAGCAGTTCTTC
>NA|NA|TRBJ1-5|TRBV11-3
CASSLVTGTQPQHF
TGTGCCAGCAGCTTAGTGACGGGTACTCAGCCCCAGCATTTT
>NA|TRBD1|TRBJ2-5|TRBV29-1
CSGMTGQETQYF
TGCAGCGGAATGACAGGGCAAGAGACCCAGTACTTC
>NA|TRBD1|TRBJ1-6|TRBV5-1
CASSPGTGSNSPLHF
TGCGCCAGCAGCCCGGGGACAGGGAGTAATTCACCCCTCCACTTT
>NA|TRBD2|TRBJ2-5|TRBV19
CASRGLQETQYF
TGTGCCAGTAGGGGACTACAAGAGACCCAGTACTTC
>once|NA|TRBJ1-1|TRBV19
CASIPRGNTEAFF
TGTGCCAGTATCCCCCGGGGAAACACTGAAGCTTTCTTT
>few|NA|TRBJ1-1|TRBV7-3
CASSQSQDTEAFF
TGTGCCAGCAGCCAATCCCAGGACACTGAAGCTTTCTTT
>NA|TRBD1|TRBJ1-2|TRBV24-1
CATSDSKKGQAGGYTF
TGTGCCACCAGTGATTCGAAGAAGGGACAGGCGGGTGGCTACACCTTC
>NA|TRBD1|TRBJ2-5|TRBV5-6
CASSFQGAVDQETQYF
TGTGCCAGCAGCTTTCAGGGGGCAGTGGACCAAGAGACCCAGTACTTC
>NA|NA|TRBJ2-7|TRBV11-2
CASSLDRTGTYEQYF
TGTGCCAGCAGCTTAGATCGAACAGGGACCTACGAGCAGTACTTC
>NA|NA|TRBJ1-5|TRBV27
CASSLRGYSNQPQHF
TGTGCCAGCAGTTTGCGCGGTTATAGCAATCAGCCCCAGCATTTT
>once|NA|TRBJ2-2|TRBV28
CASTLPFYGELFF
TGTGCCAGCACCCTACCCTTTTACGGGGAGCTGTTTTTT
>NA|NA|TRBJ2-6|TRBV28
CASSSQGTGANVLTF
TGTGCCAGCAGTTCACAGGGTACTGGGGCCAACGTCCTGACTTTC
>NA|NA|TRBJ2-2|TRBV28
CASSSEQQVDTGELFF
TGTGCCAGCAGTTCCGAGCAACAGGTAGACACCGGGGAGCTGTTTTTT
>once|NA|TRBJ1-1|TRBV14
CASSLRNTEAFF
TGTGCCAGCAGCCTCAGGAACACTGAAGCTTTCTTT
>NA|TRBD1|TRBJ1-2|TRBV4-3
CASSQGTGVDGYTF
TGCGCCAGCAGCCAAGGGACAGGGGTGGATGGCTACACCTTC
>once|NA|TRBJ1-1|TRBV5-4
CASSFRGRMNTEAFF
TGTGCCAGCAGCTTCCGGGGTCGCATGAACACTGAAGCTTTCTTT
>once|NA|TRBJ1-2|TRBV6-6
CASSYSGDYGYTF
TGTGCCAGCAGTTACTCAGGGGACTATGGCTACACCTTC
>NA|NA|TRBJ1-1|TRBV30
CASTTGGNTEAFF
TGTGCCTCCACGACGGGGGGGAACACTGAAGCTTTCTTT
>NA|NA|TRBJ2-7|TRBV28
CASSGSPGRWRYEQYF
TGTGCCAGCAGTGGGAGCCCAGGGAGGTGGAGGTACGAGCAGTACTTC
>few|TRBD1|TRBJ2-6|TRBV27
CASRGQGGSISGANVLTF
TGTGCCAGCAGGGGACAGGGTGGTTCCATCTCTGGGGCCAACGTCCTGACTTTC
>NA|NA|TRBJ2-7|TRBV21-1
CARKTEQYF
TGTGCCAGGAAAACAGAGCAGTACTTC
>NA|NA|TRBJ1-1|TRBV5-6
CASSPGSQNTEAFF
TGTGCCAGCAGTCCCGGGAGTCAAAACACTGAAGCTTTCTTT
>NA|TRBD1|TRBJ1-1|TRBV20-1
CSASFWGQGNTEAFF
TGCAGTGCTAGTTTTTGGGGACAGGGAAACACTGAAGCTTTCTTT
>NA|TRBD2|TRBJ2-7|TRBV5-8
CASSLAAGGRFYEQYF
TGTGCCAGCAGCTTGGCTGCGGGAGGGAGATTCTACGAGCAGTACTTC
>NA|NA|TRBJ2-7|TRBV28
CASSPSGGDEQYF
TGTGCCAGCAGTCCCTCGGGGGGCGACGAGCAGTACTTC
>NA|NA|TRBJ1-5|TRBV19
CASRETGLQPQHF
TGTGCCAGTAGGGAAACAGGGCTTCAGCCCCAGCATTTT
>NA|NA|TRBJ1-4|TRBV2
CASSSHREGKLFF
TGTGCCAGCAGTTCACACAGGGAGGGAAAACTGTTTTTT
>NA|NA|TRBJ2-3|TRBV5-1
CASSYLPGLSTGDTQYF
TGCGCCAGCAGCTACCTCCCCGGACTCTCTACTGGGGATACGCAGTATTTT
>NA|NA|TRBJ2-3|TRBV7-3
CASSSLLLDTQYF
TGTGCCAGCAGCTCCCTACTCCTAGATACGCAGTATTTT
>NA|TRBD2|TRBJ2-3|TRBV11-3
CASSLSSGGPSTDTQYF
TGTGCCAGCAGCTTATCGTCGGGAGGGCCCAGCACAGATACGCAGTATTTT
>NA|NA|TRBJ1-6|TRBV28
CASSLGSYNSPLHF
TGTGCCAGCAGCCTAGGATCCTATAATTCACCCCTCCACTTT
>NA|NA|TRBJ1-5|TRBV24-1
CATSDLQGHIGSNQPQHF
TGTGCCACCAGTGATTTGCAGGGCCACATCGGAAGCAATCAGCCCCAGCATTTT
>NA|TRBD1|TRBJ1-4|TRBV23-1
CASSQSDRGRKIGEKLFF
TGCGCCAGCAGTCAATCGGACAGGGGGCGCAAAATAGGTGAAAAACTGTTTTTT
>NA|NA|TRBJ2-3|TRBV9
CASSAQPPGTQYF
TGTGCCAGCAGCGCCCAGCCTCCAGGGACGCAGTATTTT
>once|TRBD1|TRBJ1-5|TRBV6-6
CASTRTGVSNQPQHF
TGTGCCAGCACCCGGACAGGGGTCAGCAATCAGCCCCAGCATTTT
>NA|NA|TRBJ1-3|TRBV4-1
CASSQAPDTSGNTIYF
TGCGCCAGCAGCCAAGCTCCGGACACCTCTGGAAACACCATATATTTT
>NA|NA|TRBJ1-2|TRBV7-8
CASSSDSLYGYTF
TGTGCCAGCAGCTCCGACAGCCTCTATGGCTACACCTTC
>NA|NA|TRBJ1-1|TRBV15
CATSSRRSEAFF
TGTGCCACCAGCTCCCGACGGAGTGAAGCTTTCTTT
>NA|TRBD2|TRBJ2-7|TRBV7-2
CASSPTSGGAYEQYF
TGTGCCAGCAGCCCGACTAGCGGGGGGGCCTACGAGCAGTACTTC
>few|TRBD1|TRBJ1-2|TRBV3-1/TRBV3-2
CASSPGTAYYGYTF
TGTGCCAGCAGCCCTGGGACAGCTTACTATGGCTACACCTTC
>NA|NA|TRBJ1-2|TRBV29-1
CSVWAVYGYTF
TGCAGCGTTTGGGCAGTCTATGGCTACACCTTC
>NA|NA|TRBJ1-1|TRBV7-9
CASSSDMNTEAFF
TGTGCCAGCAGCTCCGACATGAACACTGAAGCTTTCTTT
>few|NA|TRBJ1-2|TRBV2
CASDFAGERGYTF
TGTGCCAGCGATTTCGCAGGGGAAAGAGGCTACACCTTC
>NA|NA|TRBJ2-3|TRBV12-3/TRBV12-4
CASSFGTDTQYF
TGTGCCAGCAGTTTCGGCACAGATACGCAGTATTTT
>once|NA|TRBJ2-7|TRBV6-5
CASSLQGGPYEQYF
TGTGCCAGCAGTCTCCAGGGGGGACCCTACGAGCAGTACTTC
>once|NA|TRBJ2-7|TRBV10-3
CAISEGQGRTYEQYF
TGTGCCATCAGTGAGGGGCAGGGAAGGACCTACGAGCAGTACTTC
>NA|TRBD2|TRBJ2-6|TRBV5-1
CASSTDPRGSSGANVLTF
TGCGCCAGCAGTACGGACCCTCGCGGGAGCTCTGGGGCCAACGTCCTGACTTTC